The rows below give T cell receptor beta chains drawn from one sample of a study of radiation and T cells in renal cell carcinoma. Sequenced by immunoSEQ multiplex PCR; TCRdb stores in-frame clones only, minus some. In the table there are under 100,000 clones, around 80% of which are singletons. Sequencing was performed on blood, taken from a patient whose treatment included radiotherapy and nephrectomy. These receptors were collected from a man between 60 and 75 years old with renal cell carcinoma. Each CDR3 is given with its conserved first and last residue. Each record gives: D gene, J gene, clone size, V gene, CDR3 DNA, CDR3 protein. A D gene is named only where the DNA matches it firmly. The size entry is marked missing in some rows and otherwise reads once, few, many or a size class.

>-|TRBJ2-3|-|TRBV19
TGTGCCAGTAGTCCATTATCAGATACGCAGTATTTT
CASSPLSDTQYF
>-|TRBJ2-3|-|TRBV2
TGTGCCAGCAGTGTTCTAGTTGCCACAGATACGCAGTATTTT
CASSVLVATDTQYF
>-|TRBJ2-7|-|TRBV29-1
TGCAGCGTAAGGGACTCTCGGAGCTCCTACGAGCAGTACTTC
CSVRDSRSSYEQYF
>TRBD1|TRBJ1-1|-|TRBV5-1
TGCGCCAGCAGCCCCGGGACAGGGGGCACTGAAGCTTTCTTT
CASSPGTGGTEAFF
>-|TRBJ2-3|-|TRBV5-4
TGCGCCAGCAGCCAAGAGGGTATGCTGAGAGATACGCAGTATTTT
CASSQEGMLRDTQYF
>TRBD1|TRBJ1-2|-|TRBV6-1
TGTGCCAGCAGAGTGCAGGGGGGGTATGGCTACACCTTC
CASRVQGGYGYTF
>TRBD2|TRBJ2-3|-|TRBV10-1
TGCGCCAGCAGTGAGGGCGGGAGGGCAGATACGCAGTATTTT
CASSEGGRADTQYF
>-|TRBJ1-2|-|TRBV4-1
TGCGCCAGCAGCCAAGGGGGGGGCCGGGGTAACTATGGCTACACCTTC
CASSQGGGRGNYGYTF
>TRBD1|TRBJ1-5|few|TRBV27
TGTGCCAGCAGTTTAAGTTTCGGGACAGCAGTCCATCAGCCCCAGCATTTT
CASSLSFGTAVHQPQHF
>-|TRBJ1-2|-|TRBV6-6
TGTGCCAGCAGCCCCGGTCGGGGTGGCTACACCTTC
CASSPGRGGYTF
>TRBD1|TRBJ2-5|once|TRBV30
TGTGCCTGGAGTGGTAGCAGGACAGGGTCCCAAGAGACCCAGTACTTC
CAWSGSRTGSQETQYF
>-|TRBJ2-3|-|TRBV4-3
TGCGCCAGCAGCCAAGATCACAGCCCTAGCACAGATACGCAGTATTTT
CASSQDHSPSTDTQYF
>TRBD1|TRBJ2-1|once|TRBV5-8
TGTGCCAGCAGCGAGGGGACAGGGGGCATGTGGAATGAGCAGTTCTTC
CASSEGTGGMWNEQFF
>TRBD2|TRBJ2-7|-|TRBV10-3
TGTGCCACCGGACTAGCGGGAGCCTACGAGCAGTACTTC
CATGLAGAYEQYF
>-|TRBJ2-7|many|TRBV2
TGTGCCAGCACCGTTTCAGGAAGGAGGTCCTACGAGCAGTACTTC
CASTVSGRRSYEQYF
>-|TRBJ1-2|-|TRBV4-2
TGTGCCAGCAGCCAAGAGTCGAGGGGGACCTATGGCTACACCTTC
CASSQESRGTYGYTF
>TRBD1|TRBJ2-6|-|TRBV28
TGTGCCAGCAGTCGGGACAGACCCTCTGGGGCCAACGTCCTGACTTTC
CASSRDRPSGANVLTF
>TRBD1|TRBJ2-6|-|TRBV5-1
TGCGCCAGCAGGCAGGGGGCGTCTGGGGCCAACGTCCTGACTTTC
CASRQGASGANVLTF
>-|TRBJ1-4|-|TRBV19
TGTGCCAGTACCTGGACGGGGTCAAATGAAAAACTGTTTTTT
CASTWTGSNEKLFF
>-|TRBJ2-5|-|TRBV5-1
TGCGCCAGCAGCTTGGGACGATATGGGGAGACCCAGTACTTC
CASSLGRYGETQYF
>-|TRBJ1-3|-|TRBV19
TGTGCCAGTAGTCTTTTCGACTCCTCTGGAAACACCATATATTTT
CASSLFDSSGNTIYF
>-|TRBJ2-3|-|TRBV9
TGTGCCAGCAGCGTAGCAGCGTTAACAGATACGCAGTATTTT
CASSVAALTDTQYF
>-|TRBJ2-3|once|TRBV28
TGTGCCAGCAGTTTAAATACGCAGTATTTT
CASSLNTQYF
>-|TRBJ1-2|-|TRBV29-1
TGCAGCGTGACAAGTCAGGGCTCCTATGGCTACACCTTC
CSVTSQGSYGYTF